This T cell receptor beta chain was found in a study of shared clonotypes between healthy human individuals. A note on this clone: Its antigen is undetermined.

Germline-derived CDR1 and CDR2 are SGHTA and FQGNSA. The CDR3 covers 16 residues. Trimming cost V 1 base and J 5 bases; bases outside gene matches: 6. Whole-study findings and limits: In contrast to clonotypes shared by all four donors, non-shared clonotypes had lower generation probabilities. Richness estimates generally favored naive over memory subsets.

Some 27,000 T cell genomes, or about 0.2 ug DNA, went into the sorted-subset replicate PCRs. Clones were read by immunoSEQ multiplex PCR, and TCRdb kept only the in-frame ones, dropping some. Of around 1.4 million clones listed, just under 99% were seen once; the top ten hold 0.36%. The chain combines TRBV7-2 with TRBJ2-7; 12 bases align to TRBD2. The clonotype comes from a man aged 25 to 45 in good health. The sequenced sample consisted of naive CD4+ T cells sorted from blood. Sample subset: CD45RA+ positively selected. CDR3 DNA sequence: TGTGCCAGCAGCTTAGGGACTAGCGGGACGCCCAACGAGCAGTACTTC. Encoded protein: CASSLGTSGTPNEQYF. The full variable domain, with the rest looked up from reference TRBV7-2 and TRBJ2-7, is GAGVSQSPSNKVTEKGKDVELRCDPISGHTALYWYRQSLGQGLEFLIYFQGNSAPDKSGLPSDRFSAERTGGSVSTLTIQRTQQEDSAVYLCASSLGTSGTPNEQYFGPGTRLTVT.